The 20 T cell receptor beta chains below were found in one sample sequenced in a study of T cells after yellow fever vaccination. From the 5' RACE reads, TCRdb called clonotypes with MiXCR, one entry per CDR3 protein. The table lists roughly 500,000 distinct CDR3 sequences, 19% of them singletons. This specimen was PBMCs, taken 15 days after the yellow fever booster vaccination. These receptors were obtained from a young man who received the YFV17D yellow fever vaccine.

The chain uses TRBV5-1 and TRBJ2-5, with D hard to call. Germline assignment: CDR1 SGHRS and CDR2 YFSETQ. The V end lost 0 bases, the J end lost 3 bases, and 12 bases lay between the germline ends. The CDR3 has 15 residues. The DNA of the CDR3 is TGCGCCAGCAGCTTGGCTATGGTCAGAAAAGAGACCCAGTACTTC. This encodes CASSLAMVRKETQYF.

The chain combines TRBV24-1 with TRBJ2-3; the D gene could be TRBD1 or TRBD2 (7 bases each). CDR1 KGHDR and CDR2 SFDVKD come from the germline V gene. V was shortened by 4 bases and J by 5 bases, with 21 bases between the two germline ends. The CDR3 totals 17 residues. CDR3 DNA sequence: TGTGCCACCAGTGACACCCGACAGGGAGGGCGGGAAGATACGCAGTATTTT. Residues: CATSDTRQGGREDTQYF.

The rearrangement uses TRBV10-3 and TRBJ2-5, with a tentative D call TRBD1 (7 bases). With 4 bases removed from V and 5 bases from J, the gap between germline ends came to 14 bases. The germline V gene encodes CDR1 ENHRY and CDR2 SYGVKD. This CDR3 is 14 amino acids long. The CDR3: CAISGGGGSETQYF. Written as DNA, the CDR3 is TGTGCCATCAGTGGTGGAGGGGGCTCTGAGACCCAGTACTTC.

This clonotype was observed a few times. The chain has TRBV5-6 and TRBJ2-3; D unclear. CDR1 and CDR2 (germline): SGHDT, YYEEEE. The CDR3 sequence is 14 residues long. V lost 0 bases and J lost 2, with 7 bases in between. The CDR3 loop reads CASSLGSYTDTQYF. CDR3 coding DNA: TGTGCCAGCAGCTTGGGTTCGTACACAGATACGCAGTATTTT.

The rearrangement joins TRBV12-3 or TRBV12-4 to TRBJ2-7; TRBD1 agrees at 9 bases. The CDR3 totals 15 residues. Germline trimming cut 6 bases from V and 5 bases from J; bases unmatched to any gene: 11. The CDR3 loop reads CASSPWTGDGDEQYF. The CDR3 nucleotides are TGTGCCAGCAGCCCCTGGACAGGGGACGGAGACGAGCAGTACTTC.

This clonotype was seen more than once but under ten times. V gene TRBV11-1 combines with J gene TRBJ2-1; 8 nucleotides align to TRBD2. V shed 1 base, J shed 7 bases, and the junction held 9 bases outside the gene matches. The CDR3 totals 16 residues. From germline, CDR1 is SGHAT and CDR2 FQDESV (reference sequence). Here the CDR3 DNA reads TGTGCCAGCAGCTTAGTGGGAGCGGGAGTGAAAAATGAGCAGTTCTTC. This translates into CASSLVGAGVKNEQFF. Drawing the rest from reference TRBV11-1 and TRBJ2-1, the complete variable domain is EAEVAQSPRYKITEKSQAVAFWCDPISGHATLYWYRQILGQGPELLVQFQDESVVDDSQLPKDRFSAERLKGVDSTLKIQPAELGDSAMYLCASSLVGAGVKNEQFFGPGTRLTVL.

The chain links TRBV7-6 to TRBJ2-1; no reliable D call. The V gene lost 3 bases and the J gene lost 5 bases, with 8 bases spanning the gap. The CDR3 loop spans 13 amino acids. Germline V gives CDR1 SGHVS, CDR2 FNYEAQ. DNA for the CDR3: TGTGCCAGCAGCTTCGACGGTAACAATGAGCAGTTCTTC. This sequence encodes CASSFDGNNEQFF.

There are many counts of this clonotype. The CDR3 protein is CSASGTVETQYF. The DNA of the CDR3 is TGCAGTGCTAGCGGGACGGTGGAGACCCAGTACTTC. The chain combines TRBV20-1 with TRBJ2-5; D tentatively fits TRBD1 or TRBD2 (5 bases each). This CDR3 has 12 residues. Per the germline V gene, CDR1 is DFQATT and CDR2 is SNEGSKA (reference sequence). Deletions cut 3 bases from V and 5 bases from J, with 10 bases between.

This clonotype was recorded a few times. The V gene is TRBV3-1, the J gene TRBJ2-7; TRBD2 agrees at 10 bases. Unmatched junction bases numbered 1, after V lost 3 bases and J lost 2 bases. Germline loops: CDR1 LGHDT, CDR2 YNNKEL (reference sequence). The CDR3 contains 14 residues. CDR3: CASSHTSGTYEQYF. CDR3 bases: TGTGCCAGCAGCCACACTAGCGGGACCTACGAGCAGTACTTC.

This clonotype has just a few counts. J is TRBJ2-7 and V is TRBV20-1; TRBD2 agrees at 10 bases. The CDR3 totals 15 residues. From germline, CDR1 is DFQATT and CDR2 SNEGSKA (reference sequence). Trimming at V came to 6 bases and at J to 7 bases, leaving 15 bases not matched to a gene. The CDR3 DNA sequence: TGCAGTGCCAATTTCGTACTAGCGGGACTGGGGGAGCAGTACTTC. Translated, it gives CSANFVLAGLGEQYF.

This chain connects TRBV5-1 to TRBJ1-3; D is ambiguous. CDR3 length equals 15 residues. The germline V gene encodes CDR1 SGHRS and CDR2 YFSETQ. Trimming shortened V by 0 bases and J by 2 bases, and 9 bases separated the two germline ends. CDR3 DNA: TGCGCCAGCAGCTTGGGAACAGCGCCTGGAAACACCATATATTTT. This gives the protein CASSLGTAPGNTIYF. The full variable domain, its missing parts supplied by reference TRBV5-1 and TRBJ1-3, is KAGVTQTPRYLIKTRGQQVTLSCSPISGHRSVSWYQQTPGQGLQFLFEYFSETQRNKGNFPGRFSGRQFSNSRSEMNVSTLELGDSALYLCASSLGTAPGNTIYFGEGSWLTVV.

The chain is built from TRBV20-1 and TRBJ2-7; TRBD1 matches at 9 bases. Germline V gene sequence: CDR1 DFQATT, CDR2 SNEGSKA (reference sequence). The junction had 14 bases not matched to a gene; V was cut back by 6 bases and J by 5 bases. This CDR3 is 15 amino acids long. DNA for the CDR3: TGCAGTGCCCCCCGTCCGAGACAGGGGGGCCACGAGCAGTACTTC. Its translation is CSAPRPRQGGHEQYF.

This clonotype was found a few times. The rearrangement links TRBV20-1 to TRBJ1-3; D perhaps matches TRBD1 (5 bases). Trimming stripped 3 bases from V and 6 bases from J, with 15 bases between. This CDR3 is 14 amino acids long. The V gene's germline CDR1 is DFQATT and CDR2 SNEGSKA (reference sequence). CDR3 region: CSARATQVSNTIYF. The CDR3, as DNA: TGCAGTGCTAGGGCTACACAGGTTTCAAACACCATATATTTT.

The chain uses TRBV10-3 and TRBJ2-1; D is unresolved. CDR3 size: 14 residues. Germline V gives CDR1 ENHRY, CDR2 SYGVKD. The V gene lost 7 bases and the J gene lost 11 bases, with 21 bases spanning the gap. The CDR3 protein is CAINLGPPMRKQFF. The CDR3, as DNA: TGTGCCATCAACCTAGGGCCGCCGATGAGAAAGCAGTTCTTC.

This clonotype appeared a few times. The chain uses TRBV10-3 and TRBJ2-2, with a weak D call TRBD1 (6 bases). Germline lookup yields CDR1 ENHRY and CDR2 SYGVKD. The V gene lost 5 bases and the J gene lost 7 bases, with 17 bases spanning the gap. This CDR3 region has 15 residues. This CDR3 reads CAISPTDRRIGELFF. DNA for the CDR3: TGTGCCATCAGTCCTACCGACAGGAGGATCGGGGAGCTGTTTTTT.

Many counts were recorded for this clonotype. This chain uses TRBV12-3 or TRBV12-4 with TRBJ2-2; D is undetermined. V was cut by 6 bases and J by 1 base, with 9 bases left in between. The CDR3 is 14 amino acids. CDR3 nucleotides: TGTGCCAGCAGGGGCTCGGGGAACACCGGGGAGCTGTTTTTT. It translates to CASRGSGNTGELFF.

This rearrangement joins TRBV5-1 to TRBJ2-3; possibly TRBD1 for D (5 bases). CDR1 and CDR2 from the germline V gene are SGHRS and YFSETQ. V lost 4 bases to trimming and J lost 6 bases, with 15 bases between them. This CDR3 has 14 amino acids. The CDR3 DNA reads TGCGCCAGCAGCCTGGGGCAGGGATGGGATACGCAGTATTTT. Translating it yields CASSLGQGWDTQYF.

This clonotype has a single count. V gene TRBV7-9 combines with J gene TRBJ2-7; 8 bases line up with TRBD2. The V segment lost 8 bases and the J segment 4 bases; nucleotides outside the gene matches: 10. Germline CDR1 and CDR2: SEHNR and FQNEAQ (reference sequence). The CDR3 runs to 14 residues. The CDR3 spells CASGQAGVLYEQYF. CDR3 coding DNA: TGTGCCAGCGGCCAAGCGGGAGTCCTATACGAGCAGTACTTC. The full variable domain, rest sourced from reference TRBV7-9 and TRBJ2-7, is DTGVSQNPRHKITKRGQNVTFRCDPISEHNRLYWYRQTLGQGPEFLTYFQNEAQLEKSRLLSDRFSAERPKGSFSTLEIQRTEQGDSAMYLCASGQAGVLYEQYFGPGTRLTVT.

This chain joins TRBV11-2 and TRBJ2-1; D may match TRBD1 or TRBD2 (6 bases each). Germline V gene data show CDR1 as SGHAT and CDR2 as FQNNGV. Trimming took off 1 base at V and 9 bases at J, with 10 bases between the two ends. This CDR3 is 13 amino acids long. CDR3 amino acids: CASSLARGGEQFF. The CDR3 nucleotides are TGTGCCAGCAGCTTAGCCAGGGGAGGTGAGCAGTTCTTC.

The CDR3 protein is CASRHAELNQETQYF. In DNA form, the CDR3 reads TGTGCCAGCAGACACGCCGAATTGAACCAAGAGACCCAGTACTTC. This chain joins TRBV7-2 and TRBJ2-5, with D hard to call. The germline V and J ends were trimmed by 6 bases and 0 bases, with 14 bases remaining between them. CDR1 and CDR2 (germline): SGHTA, FQGNSA. The CDR3 contains 15 residues.